This T cell receptor (beta chain) was obtained from a study of regulatory T cells in long-lasting Graves disease. Study-wide findings and caveats: TRBV28 was favored in persistent disease, as were TRBJ1-2 and TRBJ2-5. Newly diagnosed Graves' patients exceeded persistent ones in TCR diversity.

In building TCR beta libraries, iRepertoire HTBI primers were used together with Arm-PCR of CDR3 regions. TCRdb itself ran the multiplex PCR reads through MiXCR, one entry per CDR3 protein. Of more than 350,000 distinct CDR3 sequences listed, roughly a fifth are singletons. Time point reported: persistent/refractory GD, antithyroid drugs over 5 years with positive TRAb. Construction of the TCR library relied on RNA isolated from PBMCs. Germline CDR1 and CDR2: SGHDT and YYEEEE. The V gene lost 4 bases and the J gene lost 1 base, with 23 bases spanning the gap. The CDR3 runs to 18 residues. This clonotype was seen more than once but under ten times. No antigen is known for it.

Source: peripheral blood mononuclear cells (PBMCs), taken when the disease was refractory, from a patient treated with antithyroid drugs. The rearrangement uses TRBV5-6 and TRBJ2-5; D possibly corresponds to TRBD1 (6 bases). The receptor was isolated from a female donor with Graves disease. CDR3 sequence reads: CASSPLDRPSEFQETQYF. The CDR3 region has the DNA TGTGCCAGCAGCCCGCTGGACAGACCTTCGGAGTTCCAAGAGACCCAGTACTTC. The full variable domain, in which reference TRBV5-6 and TRBJ2-5 provide the parts outside the CDR3, is DAGVTQSPTHLIKTRGQQVTLRCSPKSGHDTVSWYQQALGQGPQFIFQYYEEEERQRGNFPDRFSGHQFPNYSSELNVNALLLGDSALYLCASSPLDRPSEFQETQYFGPGTRLLVL.